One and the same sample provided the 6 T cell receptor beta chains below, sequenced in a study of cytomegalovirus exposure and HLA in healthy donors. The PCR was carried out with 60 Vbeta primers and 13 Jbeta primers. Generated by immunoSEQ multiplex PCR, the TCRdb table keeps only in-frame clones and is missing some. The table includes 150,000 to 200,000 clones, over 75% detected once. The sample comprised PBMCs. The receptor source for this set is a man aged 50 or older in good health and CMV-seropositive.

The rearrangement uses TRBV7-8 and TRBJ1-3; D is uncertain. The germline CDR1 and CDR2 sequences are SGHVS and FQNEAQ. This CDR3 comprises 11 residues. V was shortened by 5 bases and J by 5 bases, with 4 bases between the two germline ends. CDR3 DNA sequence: TGTGCCAGCAGCCTTCGAAACACCATATATTTT. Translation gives CASSLRNTIYF.

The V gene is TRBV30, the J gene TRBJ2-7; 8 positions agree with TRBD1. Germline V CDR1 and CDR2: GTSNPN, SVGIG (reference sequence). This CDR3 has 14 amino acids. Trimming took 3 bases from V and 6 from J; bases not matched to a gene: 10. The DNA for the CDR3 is TGTGCCTGGAGCCCAGACAGGGGAGGAGGCGAGCAGTACTTC. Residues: CAWSPDRGGGEQYF.

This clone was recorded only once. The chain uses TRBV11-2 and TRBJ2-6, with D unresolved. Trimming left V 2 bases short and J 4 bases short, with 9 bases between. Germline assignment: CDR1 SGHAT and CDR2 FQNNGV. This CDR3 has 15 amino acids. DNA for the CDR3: TGTGCCAGCAGCTTATCGGTCTCCGGGGCCAACGTCCTGACTTTC. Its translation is CASSLSVSGANVLTF.

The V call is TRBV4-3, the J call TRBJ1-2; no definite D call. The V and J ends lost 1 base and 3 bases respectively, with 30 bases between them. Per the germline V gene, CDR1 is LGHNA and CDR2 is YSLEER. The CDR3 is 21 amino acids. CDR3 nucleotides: TGCGCCAGCAGCCAAGTGCTGGGCGGGCGGGGAGTCCGCCCTCGGGACTATGGCTACACCTTC. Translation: CASSQVLGGRGVRPRDYGYTF.

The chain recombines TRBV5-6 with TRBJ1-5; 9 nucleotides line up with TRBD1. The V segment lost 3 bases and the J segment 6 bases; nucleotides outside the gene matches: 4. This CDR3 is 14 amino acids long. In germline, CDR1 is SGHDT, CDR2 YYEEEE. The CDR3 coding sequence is TGTGCCAGCAGCTGGGGACAGGGAGGTCAGCCCCAGCATTTT. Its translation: CASSWGQGGQPQHF. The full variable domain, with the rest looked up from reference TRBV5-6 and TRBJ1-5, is DAGVTQSPTHLIKTRGQQVTLRCSPKSGHDTVSWYQQALGQGPQFIFQYYEEEERQRGNFPDRFSGHQFPNYSSELNVNALLLGDSALYLCASSWGQGGQPQHFGDGTRLSIL.

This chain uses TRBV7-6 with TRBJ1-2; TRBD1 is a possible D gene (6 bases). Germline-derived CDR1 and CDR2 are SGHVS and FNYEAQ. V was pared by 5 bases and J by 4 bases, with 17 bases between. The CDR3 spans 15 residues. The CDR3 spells CASSLNPKDSYGYTF. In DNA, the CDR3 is TGTGCCAGCAGCCTTAATCCTAAGGACAGCTATGGCTACACCTTC. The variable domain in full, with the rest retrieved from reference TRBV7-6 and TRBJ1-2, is GAGVSQSPRYKVTKRGQDVALRCDPISGHVSLYWYRQALGQGPEFLTYFNYEAQQDKSGLPNDRFSAERPEGSISTLTIQRTEQRDSAMYRCASSLNPKDSYGYTFGSGTRLTVV.